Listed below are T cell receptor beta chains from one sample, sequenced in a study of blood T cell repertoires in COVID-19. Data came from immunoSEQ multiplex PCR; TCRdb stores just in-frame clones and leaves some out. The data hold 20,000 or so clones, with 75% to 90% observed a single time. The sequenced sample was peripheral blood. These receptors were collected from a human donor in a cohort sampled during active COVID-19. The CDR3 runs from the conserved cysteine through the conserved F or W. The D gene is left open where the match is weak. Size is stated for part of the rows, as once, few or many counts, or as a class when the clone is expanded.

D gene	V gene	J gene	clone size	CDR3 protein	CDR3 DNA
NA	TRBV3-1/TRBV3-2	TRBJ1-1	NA	CASGIKGDTEAFF	TGTGCCAGCGGCATCAAAGGGGACACTGAAGCTTTCTTT
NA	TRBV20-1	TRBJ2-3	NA	CSASWWEGSADTQYF	TGCAGTGCTAGTTGGTGGGAAGGTAGCGCAGATACGCAGTATTTT
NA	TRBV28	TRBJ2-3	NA	CASCVGQITDTQYF	TGTGCCAGCTGCGTCGGACAGATCACAGATACGCAGTATTTT
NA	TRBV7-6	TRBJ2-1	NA	CASSPSGTYNEQFF	TGTGCCAGCAGCCCGAGCGGCACCTACAATGAGCAGTTCTTC
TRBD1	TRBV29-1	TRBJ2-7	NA	CSVGQGAYEQYF	TGCAGCGTGGGACAGGGGGCTTACGAGCAGTACTTC
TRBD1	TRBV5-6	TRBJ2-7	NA	CASSLFRQGAYEQYF	TGTGCCAGCAGCTTGTTCCGACAGGGGGCGTATGAGCAGTACTTC
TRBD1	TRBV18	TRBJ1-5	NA	CASSTLGQINQPQHF	TGTGCCAGCTCAACCCTGGGACAGATCAATCAGCCCCAGCATTTT
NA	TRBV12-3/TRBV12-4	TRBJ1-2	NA	CASSLGTDYGYTF	TGTGCCAGCAGTTTAGGGACAGACTATGGCTACACCTTC
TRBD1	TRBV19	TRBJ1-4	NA	CASKGTVNEKLFF	TGTGCCAGTAAGGGGACAGTTAATGAAAAACTGTTTTTT
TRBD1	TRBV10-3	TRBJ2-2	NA	CAISPSKGQGNTGELFF	TGTGCCATCAGTCCATCAAAGGGACAGGGTAACACCGGGGAGCTGTTTTTT
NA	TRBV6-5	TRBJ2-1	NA	CASRRQFSSPELF	TGTGCCAGCAGGCGACAGTTTTCGTCGCCCGAGCTCTTC
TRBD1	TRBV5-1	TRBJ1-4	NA	CASSRGQGANEKLFF	TGCGCCAGCAGCAGGGGACAGGGCGCTAATGAAAAACTGTTTTTT
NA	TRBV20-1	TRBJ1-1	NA	CSIMNTEAFF	TGCAGTATCATGAACACTGAAGCTTTCTTT
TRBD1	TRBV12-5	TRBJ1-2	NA	CASGLMGTGHGYTF	TGTGCTAGTGGTTTGATGGGGACAGGCCATGGCTACACCTTC
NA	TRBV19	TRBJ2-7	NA	CASSSGTFYEQYF	TGTGCCAGTAGTAGCGGGACTTTTTACGAGCAGTACTTC
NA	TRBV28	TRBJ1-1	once	CASSLGGKGAEAFF	TGTGCCAGCAGTTTGGGGGGGAAGGGCGCTGAAGCTTTCTTT
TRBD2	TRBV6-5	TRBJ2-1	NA	CASSLAGGYHEQFF	TGTGCCAGCAGTCTAGCGGGAGGGTACCATGAGCAGTTCTTC
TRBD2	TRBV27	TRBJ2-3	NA	CASSFLAGGVDTQYF	TGTGCCAGCAGTTTCCTAGCGGGAGGGGTAGATACGCAGTATTTT
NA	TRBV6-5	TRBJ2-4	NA	CASGVGRDIQYF	TGTGCCAGTGGGGTAGGGCGGGACATTCAGTACTTC
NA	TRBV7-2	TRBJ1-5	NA	CASSPWTAGQPQHF	TGTGCCAGCAGCCCCTGGACAGCGGGGCAGCCCCAGCATTTT
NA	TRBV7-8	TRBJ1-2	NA	CASSLGGTYRAQDGYTF	TGTGCCAGCAGCTTGGGGGGGACATATCGAGCTCAGGATGGCTACACCTTC
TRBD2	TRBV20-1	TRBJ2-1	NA	CSASRAGGPGEQFF	TGCAGTGCTAGTAGAGCGGGAGGGCCGGGTGAGCAGTTCTTC
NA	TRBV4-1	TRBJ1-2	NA	CASSQGQGYNYGYTF	TGCGCCAGCAGCCAAGGGCAGGGTTATAACTATGGCTACACCTTC
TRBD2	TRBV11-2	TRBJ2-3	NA	CASSWGLAGADTQYF	TGTGCCAGCAGCTGGGGACTAGCGGGCGCAGATACGCAGTATTTT
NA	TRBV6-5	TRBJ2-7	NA	CASSRGIYSYEQYF	TGTGCCAGCAGCAGGGGCATCTACTCCTACGAGCAGTACTTC
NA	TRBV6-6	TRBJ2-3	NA	CASSYPSYRDTDTQYF	TGTGCCAGCAGTTACCCGAGCTACAGGGACACAGATACGCAGTATTTT
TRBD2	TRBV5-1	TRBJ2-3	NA	CASSYSGSKADTQYF	TGCGCCAGCAGCTATAGCGGGAGTAAGGCAGATACGCAGTATTTT
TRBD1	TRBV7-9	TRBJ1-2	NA	CASSRGTGSANYGYTF	TGTGCCAGCAGCCGCGGGACAGGTTCCGCTAACTATGGCTACACCTTC
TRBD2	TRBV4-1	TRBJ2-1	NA	CASSHRVAGGMGDEQFF	TGCGCCAGCAGCCATCGAGTAGCGGGAGGCATGGGCGATGAGCAGTTCTTC
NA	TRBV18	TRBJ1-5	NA	CASSPYSNQPQHF	TGTGCCAGCTCACCTTATAGCAATCAGCCCCAGCATTTT
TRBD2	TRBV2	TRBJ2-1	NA	CASTPRRGTSGSEQFF	TGTGCCAGCACCCCGAGGCGTGGGACTAGCGGGAGTGAGCAGTTCTTC
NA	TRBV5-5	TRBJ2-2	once	CASSRQSTNTGELFF	TGTGCCAGCAGCCGACAGAGCACGAACACCGGGGAGCTGTTTTTT
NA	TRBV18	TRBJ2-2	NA	CASSSDTNSGELFF	TGTGCCAGCTCATCGGACACTAACAGCGGGGAGCTGTTTTTT
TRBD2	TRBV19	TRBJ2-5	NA	CASSTRTSGGGETQYF	TGTGCCAGTAGTACCCGGACTAGCGGAGGGGGTGAGACCCAGTACTTC
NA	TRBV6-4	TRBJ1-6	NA	CASSDKAGGGSPLHF	TGTGCCAGCAGTGACAAGGCAGGCGGGGGTTCACCCCTCCACTTT
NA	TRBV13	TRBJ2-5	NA	CASSPRGGQNWETQYF	TGTGCCAGCAGCCCACGCGGTGGACAGAATTGGGAGACCCAGTACTTC
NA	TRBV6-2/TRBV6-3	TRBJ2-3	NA	CASSYSLGSDTQYF	TGTGCCAGCAGTTACTCACTCGGGTCAGATACGCAGTATTTT
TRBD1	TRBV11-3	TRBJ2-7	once	CASSSGTGGYEQYF	TGTGCCAGCAGCTCCGGGACAGGGGGGTACGAGCAGTACTTC
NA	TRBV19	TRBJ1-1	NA	CASSIPTALNTEAFF	TGTGCCAGTAGTATCCCCACTGCCCTGAACACTGAAGCTTTCTTT
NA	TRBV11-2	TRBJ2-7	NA	CASSLDPGTTFSYEQYF	TGTGCCAGCAGCTTAGATCCCGGGACAACGTTCTCCTACGAGCAGTACTTC
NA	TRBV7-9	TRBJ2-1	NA	CASSLWTYNEQFF	TGTGCCAGCAGCTTATGGACTTACAATGAGCAGTTCTTC
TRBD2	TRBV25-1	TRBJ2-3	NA	CASSAGTIGTQYF	TGTGCCAGCAGTGCCGGGACTATCGGTACGCAGTATTTT
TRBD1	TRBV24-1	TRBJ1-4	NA	CATSDSLTGKDEKLFF	TGTGCCACCAGTGATTCCCTGACAGGGAAGGATGAAAAACTGTTTTTT
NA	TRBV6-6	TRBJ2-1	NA	CASSGDFQSSYNEQFF	TGTGCCAGCAGTGGGGACTTTCAAAGCTCCTACAATGAGCAGTTCTTC
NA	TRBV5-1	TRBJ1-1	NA	CASSPAGVMNTEAFF	TGCGCCAGCAGCCCCGCGGGAGTTATGAACACTGAAGCTTTCTTT
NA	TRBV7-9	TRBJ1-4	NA	CASSLGGGYEKLFF	TGTGCCAGCAGCCTAGGGGGGGGCTATGAAAAACTGTTTTTT
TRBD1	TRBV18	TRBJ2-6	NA	CASSPPGQGFSGANVLTF	TGTGCCAGCTCACCGCCGGGACAGGGGTTCTCTGGGGCCAACGTCCTGACTTTC
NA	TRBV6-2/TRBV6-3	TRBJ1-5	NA	CASSSPRGGADHQPQHF	TGTGCCAGCAGTTCGCCCCGAGGGGGGGCGGATCATCAGCCCCAGCATTTT
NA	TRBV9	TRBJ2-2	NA	CASSPRPGTNTGELFF	TGTGCCAGCAGCCCCCGACCGGGAACGAACACCGGGGAGCTGTTTTTT
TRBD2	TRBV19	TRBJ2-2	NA	CAGRASGAGELFF	TGTGCAGGGAGGGCTAGCGGGGCCGGGGAGCTGTTTTTT
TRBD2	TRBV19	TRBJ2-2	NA	CASSSLLAGGGGELFF	TGTGCCAGTAGTAGCCTACTAGCGGGAGGAGGCGGGGAGCTGTTTTTT